The 21 T cell receptor beta chains below come from one sample, sequenced in a study of blood T cell repertoires in COVID-19. TCRdb's copy holds only in-frame clones and misses some; the assay was immunoSEQ multiplex PCR. The table shows tens of thousands of clones, with around 85% occurring only once. The specimen was peripheral blood. These receptors were obtained from a human donor in a cohort sampled during active COVID-19.

This clone was detected only a few times. The gene calls are TRBV28 and TRBJ2-2, with TRBD2 identical over 7 bases. V was pared by 2 bases and J by 3 bases, with 3 bases of the junction left unmatched. The CDR3 sequence is 15 residues long. Germline V gene data show CDR1 as MDHEN and CDR2 as SYDVKM. In DNA, the CDR3 is TGTGCCAGCAGTTTAGGAGGGAGGGACACCGGGGAGCTGTTTTTT. It codes for CASSLGGRDTGELFF.

The chain links TRBV5-1 to TRBJ2-7; TRBD2 agrees at 11 bases. V dropped 0 bases and J dropped 5; count of bases not matched to a gene: 4. Germline-derived CDR1 and CDR2 are SGHRS and YFSETQ. There are 15 residues in the CDR3. In DNA, the CDR3 is TGCGCCAGCAGCTTGGTACTAGCGGGAGTCCACGAGCAGTACTTC. Residues: CASSLVLAGVHEQYF.

This clone was observed once. The chain couples TRBV19 to TRBJ2-5; 7 nucleotides align to TRBD1. V dropped 5 bases and J dropped 0; count of bases not matched to a gene: 9. Per germline, CDR1 LNHDA and CDR2 SQIVND (reference sequence). The CDR3 consists of 16 residues. CDR3 sequence reads: CASSPGGHVYQETQYF. As DNA, the CDR3 is TGTGCCAGTAGTCCAGGGGGACATGTGTACCAAGAGACCCAGTACTTC.

The chain employs TRBV2 and TRBJ1-1, with 10 nucleotides matching TRBD1. The CDR3 runs to 13 residues. Germline values: CDR1 SNHLY, CDR2 FYNNEI. J was trimmed by 5 bases and V by 5 bases; bases with no gene match: 2. CDR3 region: CASSPDRGTEAFF. DNA for the CDR3: TGTGCCAGCAGTCCGGACAGGGGGACTGAAGCTTTCTTT.

The gene calls are TRBV6-4 and TRBJ1-2; D ambiguous. Germline-derived CDR1 and CDR2 are MRHNA and SNTAGT. This CDR3 region has 14 residues. The V end lost 2 bases, the J end lost 4 bases, and 11 bases lay between the germline ends. CDR3 in DNA: TGTGCCAGCAGTGACAGAGAGGGCACCTATGGCTACACCTTC. This gives the protein CASSDREGTYGYTF.

This clone was observed a few times. The V gene is TRBV28, the J gene TRBJ2-1; D may be TRBD2 (5 bases). Per germline, CDR1 MDHEN and CDR2 SYDVKM. V shed 8 bases and J shed 10 bases, with 15 bases lying between them. The CDR3 is 12 residues long. CDR3 sequence reads: CASRGTLGEQFF. DNA of the CDR3: TGTGCCAGCCGGGGAACTCTGGGGGAGCAGTTCTTC.

The V gene is TRBV12-3 or TRBV12-4, the J gene TRBJ1-1; TRBD1 matches at 9 bases. This CDR3 region has 13 residues. Trimming removed 3 bases from V and 11 bases from J; junction bases left unmatched: 7. The CDR3 DNA reads as TGTGCCAGCAGTTTGGGACAGGGAAGCGGTGCTTTCTTT. Translated, it gives CASSLGQGSGAFF.

This clone was observed once. The chain couples TRBV28 to TRBJ2-1; the match to TRBD2 covers 11 bases. V shed 5 bases and J 0 bases; nucleotides not matched to a gene: 12. Germline V gene lookup returns CDR1 MDHEN and CDR2 SYDVKM. The CDR3 sequence is 19 residues long. The CDR3 spells CASSEGASGRISSYNEQFF. The CDR3 bases are TGTGCCAGCAGTGAGGGGGCTAGCGGGAGGATTAGCTCCTACAATGAGCAGTTCTTC.

The rearrangement joins TRBV18 to TRBJ1-2; no clear D. The V gene lost 0 bases and the J gene lost 4 bases, with 6 bases spanning the gap. CDR3 length equals 13 residues. Germline values: CDR1 KGHSH, CDR2 LQKENI. The DNA for the CDR3 is TGTGCCAGCTCACCACCAGAGTCCTATGGCTACACCTTC. Translating gives CASSPPESYGYTF.

The V gene is TRBV28, the J gene TRBJ2-6; D perhaps matches TRBD1 (6 bases). The CDR3 length is 19 residues. CDR1 is MDHEN, CDR2 SYDVKM, per germline. Trimming removed 1 base from V and 1 base from J, with 17 bases in between. In nucleotides, the CDR3 is TGTGCCAGCAGTTTATTCCAGGGGTGGGATAGGTCTGGGGCCAACGTCCTGACTTTC. Translated, it gives CASSLFQGWDRSGANVLTF.

In this sample, this clone turned up many times. The V gene is TRBV7-2, the J gene TRBJ2-2; TRBD2 matches 8 bases. CDR3 length: 13 residues. V lost 1 base to trimming and J lost 8 bases; unmatched junction nucleotides: 0. Germline V gene data show CDR1 as SGHTA and CDR2 as FQGNSA. The CDR3 sequence: CASSLGGRGELFF. CDR3 bases: TGTGCCAGCAGCTTAGGCGGGAGGGGGGAGCTGTTTTTT.

Only a few counts were recorded for this clone. The chain has TRBV7-6 and TRBJ2-2, with D possibly being TRBD1 (5 bases). Trimming removed 6 bases at V and 5 bases at J, with 16 bases between. Germline V CDR1 and CDR2: SGHVS, FNYEAQ. This CDR3 is 15 amino acids long. The CDR3 nucleotides are TGTGCCAGCAGTTTGAGTAGGGGTAAAACCGGGGAGCTGTTTTTT. Protein: CASSLSRGKTGELFF.

This clone was found a few times. This chain joins TRBV28 and TRBJ1-5; possible D gene TRBD1, 6 bases. The length of the CDR3 is 17 residues. The V end was cut by 3 bases, the J end by 7 bases, with 22 bases between. Germline V gene sequence: CDR1 MDHEN, CDR2 SYDVKM. The CDR3 is CASSLFRAGVSRQPQHF. Here the CDR3 DNA reads TGTGCCAGCAGTTTGTTTAGGGCAGGGGTGTCGCGGCAGCCCCAGCATTTT. Looking up the rest from reference TRBV28 and TRBJ1-5 gives the full variable domain: DVKVTQSSRYLVKRTGEKVFLECVQDMDHENMFWYRQDPGLGLRLIYFSYDVKMKEKGDIPEGYSVSREKKERFSLILESASTNQTSMYLCASSLFRAGVSRQPQHFGDGTRLSIL.

The chain employs TRBV5-5 and TRBJ1-1; weak D call: TRBD1 (5 bases). Germline CDR1 reads SGHKS; CDR2 reads YYEKEE (reference sequence). Trimming took off 3 bases at V and 3 bases at J, with 12 bases between the two ends. The CDR3 runs to 14 residues. The CDR3 protein is CASSSRPGDTEAFF. The CDR3 DNA reads as TGTGCCAGCAGCTCGAGACCGGGGGACACTGAAGCTTTCTTT.

This rearrangement joins TRBV21-1 to TRBJ2-5; the DNA was not compared with TRBD2, the D call given in the table. TRBV21-1 is shown as a pseudogene. CDR3 length: 14 amino acids. CDR3 protein: CASSNLTRQETQYF. For the CDR3, the DNA is TGTGCCAGCAGCAACCTAACTCGGCAAGAGACCCAGTACTTC.

This chain links TRBV20-1 with TRBJ1-5; D possibly corresponds to TRBD1 (5 bases). Germline assignment: CDR1 DFQATT and CDR2 SNEGSKA (reference sequence). CDR3 size: 15 residues. Trimming left V 3 bases short and J 7 bases short, with 19 bases between. CDR3 loop: CSASPTRVPGQPQHF. For the CDR3, the DNA is TGCAGTGCTAGTCCAACCCGGGTGCCAGGGCAGCCCCAGCATTTT.

The rearrangement joins TRBV11-1 to TRBJ2-7, with a possible D match to TRBD2 (5 bases). In germline, CDR1 is SGHAT, CDR2 FQDESV (reference sequence). Trimming removed 1 base from V and 1 base from J, with 11 bases in between. This CDR3 region has 15 residues. In nucleotides, the CDR3 is TGTGCCAGCAGCTTAGGCAGGACTTCTTCCTACGAGCAGTACTTC. It encodes CASSLGRTSSYEQYF.

The chain joins TRBV7-9 to TRBJ2-1; 8 bases match TRBD2. The CDR3 covers 15 residues. CDR1 SEHNR and CDR2 FQNEAQ come from the germline V gene (reference sequence). The V and J ends lost 5 bases and 6 bases, in that order; junction bases with no gene match: 9. The CDR3 DNA is TGTGCCAGCAGCCCGCGAGAGCGGGGGCTCAATGAGCAGTTCTTC. Residues: CASSPRERGLNEQFF.

This chain uses TRBV5-1 with TRBJ2-1; TRBD1 is a possible D gene (5 bases). The V end lost 0 bases, the J end lost 0 bases, and 10 bases lay between the germline ends. The CDR3 runs to 16 residues. Germline V gene data show CDR1 as SGHRS and CDR2 as YFSETQ. In DNA, the CDR3 is TGCGCCAGCAGCTTGGGGTATGACAGCTCCTACAATGAGCAGTTCTTC. Its translation is CASSLGYDSSYNEQFF.

This chain uses TRBV24-1 with TRBJ2-7; 9 bases are a match to TRBD1. With 3 bases clipped from V and 4 bases from J, the junction kept 6 bases outside the gene matches. Per the germline V gene, CDR1 is KGHDR and CDR2 is SFDVKD. The CDR3 contains 15 residues. In nucleotides, the CDR3 is TGTGCCACCAGTGATCCGGGACAGGGCCCTTACGAGCAGTACTTC. Amino acid sequence: CATSDPGQGPYEQYF.

The chain combines TRBV19 with TRBJ2-4; D perhaps matches TRBD1 (6 bases). The germline gives CDR1 LNHDA, CDR2 SQIVND (reference sequence). The V end was cut by 6 bases, the J end by 0 bases, with 15 bases between. The CDR3 is 16 residues long. The CDR3 loop reads CASSLTGSLAKNIQYF. CDR3 in DNA: TGTGCCAGTAGCCTGACAGGTAGCCTAGCCAAAAACATTCAGTACTTC.